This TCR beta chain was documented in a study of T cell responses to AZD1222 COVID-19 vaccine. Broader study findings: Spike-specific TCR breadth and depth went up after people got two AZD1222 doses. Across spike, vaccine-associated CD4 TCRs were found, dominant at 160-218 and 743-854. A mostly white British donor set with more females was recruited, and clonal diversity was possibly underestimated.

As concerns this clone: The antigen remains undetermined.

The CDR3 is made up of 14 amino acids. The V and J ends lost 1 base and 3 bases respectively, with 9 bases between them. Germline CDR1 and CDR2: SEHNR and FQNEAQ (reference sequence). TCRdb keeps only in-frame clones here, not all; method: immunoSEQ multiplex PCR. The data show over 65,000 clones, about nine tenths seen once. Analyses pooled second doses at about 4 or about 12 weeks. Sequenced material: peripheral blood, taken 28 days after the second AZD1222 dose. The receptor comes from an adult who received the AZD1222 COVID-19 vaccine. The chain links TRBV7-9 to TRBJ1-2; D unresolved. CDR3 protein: CASSLVAVDYGYTF. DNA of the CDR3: TGTGCCAGCAGCTTAGTGGCGGTAGACTATGGCTACACCTTC.